Below, 10 T cell receptor beta chains from the same sample are listed, as sequenced in a study of blood T cell repertoires in COVID-19. TCRdb's table, derived via immunoSEQ multiplex PCR, lists solely in-frame clones and lacks some. Found here are over 200,000 clones, about 88% of them singletons; the top ten hold around 2.8%. Sequenced input: peripheral blood. The receptors stem from a woman aged 55-70 years with acute or convalescent COVID-19.

The chain carries TRBV6-1 and TRBJ1-5; TRBD1 might be the D (5 bases). The germline gives CDR1 MNHNS, CDR2 SASEGT. V lost 2 bases, J lost 6 bases, and 14 bases lay in between. The CDR3 extends over 15 amino acids. CDR3 amino acids: CASSERGNFGQPQHF. The CDR3 nucleotides are TGTGCCAGCAGTGAACGGGGGAACTTCGGTCAGCCCCAGCATTTT.

The gene calls are TRBV19 and TRBJ1-2, with D possibly TRBD1 on 6 matching bases. Germline CDR1 is LNHDA and CDR2 is SQIVND (reference sequence). Between the trimmed V and J ends, which lost 6 bases and 2 bases, there was a span of 10 bases. The CDR3 extends over 13 amino acids. CDR3 in DNA: TGTGCCAGTAGACAACAGGGCAACTATGGCTACACCTTC. Encoded protein: CASRQQGNYGYTF.

J is TRBJ1-3 and V is TRBV11-2; D not resolved. The CDR3 is made up of 17 amino acids. V was pared by 2 bases and J by 0 bases, with 14 bases between. Per the germline V gene, CDR1 is SGHAT and CDR2 is FQNNGV. The CDR3 DNA follows: TGTGCCAGCAGCTTACCCTCTCTAAGCGACTCTGGAAACACCATATATTTT. Translation gives CASSLPSLSDSGNTIYF.

The rearrangement uses TRBV5-6 and TRBJ1-2, with D perhaps TRBD1 (5 bases). The germline V gene encodes CDR1 SGHDT and CDR2 YYEEEE. This CDR3 is 13 amino acids long. V was pared by 1 base and J by 4 bases, with 8 bases between. This CDR3 is CASSLTGTYGYTF. For the CDR3, the DNA is TGTGCCAGCAGCTTGACAGGCACCTATGGCTACACCTTC.

J is TRBJ1-1 and V is TRBV2; D gene unclear. V lost 7 bases and J 1 base, leaving 13 bases between the germline ends. Germline loops: CDR1 SNHLY, CDR2 FYNNEI. The CDR3 runs 14 residues. CDR3 protein: CASTGLQPNTEAFF. The CDR3 DNA reads as TGTGCCAGCACTGGTCTACAGCCGAACACTGAAGCTTTCTTT.

As regards this clone: This sample also contains other DNA sequences that code for the same CDR3. The chain is built from TRBV9 and TRBJ2-1, with a tentative D call TRBD1 (6 bases). This CDR3 region has 16 residues. Germline values: CDR1 SGDLS, CDR2 YYNGEE. The V end was cut by 0 bases, the J end by 3 bases, with 13 bases between. The chain's CDR3 is CASSVGGRGNYNEQFF. CDR3 in DNA: TGTGCCAGCAGCGTAGGAGGCAGGGGAAACTACAATGAGCAGTTCTTC.

The chain joins TRBV19 to TRBJ1-2; D unclear. The CDR3 length is 12 residues. Trimming cost V 7 bases and J 4 bases, with 10 bases left between them. Germline-derived CDR1 and CDR2 are LNHDA and SQIVND (reference sequence). Here the CDR3 DNA reads TGTGCCAGTAACAACCCTCCCTATGGCTACACCTTC. Protein: CASNNPPYGYTF.

The gene calls are TRBV27 and TRBJ1-2; a possible D gene is TRBD1 (6 bases). Germline V CDR1 and CDR2: MNHEY, SMNVEV (reference sequence). The CDR3 sequence is 13 residues long. Trimming took 3 bases from V and 7 from J, leaving 12 bases between them. In DNA, the CDR3 is TGTGCCAGCAGTTTGGGGGCTAAACTTGGCTACACCTTC. Encoded protein: CASSLGAKLGYTF.

The chain uses TRBV24-1 and TRBJ2-3; 9 positions agree with TRBD2. Trimming at V came to 3 bases and at J to 3 bases, leaving 9 bases not matched to a gene. CDR1 and CDR2 (germline): KGHDR, SFDVKD. This CDR3 contains 17 residues. CDR3 sequence (DNA): TGTGCCACCAGTGATCCCAATAGCGGGAGCCAAACAGATACGCAGTATTTT. This gives the protein CATSDPNSGSQTDTQYF.

A single count supports this clone. This chain connects TRBV19 to TRBJ2-7; tentatively, D is TRBD1 (5 bases). V was clipped by 1 base and J by 4 bases, with 8 bases between them. The CDR3 extends over 13 amino acids. Germline V CDR1 and CDR2: LNHDA, SQIVND (reference sequence). The CDR3 nucleotides read TGTGCCAGTAGTATAGGACAGTCGTACGAGCAGTACTTC. This gives the protein CASSIGQSYEQYF.